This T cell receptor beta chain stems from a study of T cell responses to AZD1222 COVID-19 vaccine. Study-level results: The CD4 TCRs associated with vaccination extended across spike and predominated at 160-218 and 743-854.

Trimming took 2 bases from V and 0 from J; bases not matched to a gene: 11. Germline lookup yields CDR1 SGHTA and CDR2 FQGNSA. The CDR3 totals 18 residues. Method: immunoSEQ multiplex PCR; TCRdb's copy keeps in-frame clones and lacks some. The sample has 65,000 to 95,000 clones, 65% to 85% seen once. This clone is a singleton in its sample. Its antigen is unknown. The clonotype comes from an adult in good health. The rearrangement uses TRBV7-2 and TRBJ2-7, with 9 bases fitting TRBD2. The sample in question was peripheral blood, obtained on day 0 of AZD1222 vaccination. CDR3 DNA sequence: TGTGCCAGCAGCTTAAAAAGCGGGGGGCGGGTGGCCTCCTACGAGCAGTACTTC. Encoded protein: CASSLKSGGRVASYEQYF.